This TCR beta chain was retrieved from a study of human T cells and chemical hapten exposure. TCRdb fed the RACE reads into MiXCR, producing one record per CDR3 protein. Of 300,000 to 450,000 distinct CDR3 sequences in the sample, about 5% are singletons; the top ten hold around 8%. There are 15 residues in the CDR3. Trimming shortened V by 2 bases and J by 2 bases, and 12 bases separated the two germline ends. Looked up from germline, CDR1 is MNHEY and CDR2 is SVGAGI. This sample's time point: pre-sensitization, week 0. Described treatment: therapeutic diphenylcyclopropenone sensitization with weekly scalp DPC. Every patch test was put on after a blood sample was taken. The study enrolled 18 to 70-year-old alopecia patients suitable for DPC.

The sequence came from a woman younger than 30 with alopecia areata. Some clones in this sample may be carry-over from other donors' samples. This specimen consisted of whole blood, obtained in connection with sensitization to the hapten diphenylcyclopropenone (DPC). The rearrangement joins TRBV6-5 to TRBJ1-2, with a weak D call TRBD1 (6 bases). CDR3: CASSYGGSKNYGYTF. Written as DNA, the CDR3 is TGTGCCAGCAGTTACGGGGGCAGTAAGAACTATGGCTACACCTTC.